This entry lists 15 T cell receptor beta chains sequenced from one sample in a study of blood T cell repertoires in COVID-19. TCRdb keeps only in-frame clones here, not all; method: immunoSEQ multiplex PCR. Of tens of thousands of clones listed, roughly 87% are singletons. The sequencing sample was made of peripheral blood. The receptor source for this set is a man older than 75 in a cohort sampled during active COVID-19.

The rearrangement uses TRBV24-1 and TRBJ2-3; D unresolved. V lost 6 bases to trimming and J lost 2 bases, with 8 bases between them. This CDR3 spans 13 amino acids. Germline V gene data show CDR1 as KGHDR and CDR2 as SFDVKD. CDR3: CATSSYITDTQYF. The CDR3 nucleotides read TGTGCCACCAGTTCCTATATCACAGATACGCAGTATTTT.

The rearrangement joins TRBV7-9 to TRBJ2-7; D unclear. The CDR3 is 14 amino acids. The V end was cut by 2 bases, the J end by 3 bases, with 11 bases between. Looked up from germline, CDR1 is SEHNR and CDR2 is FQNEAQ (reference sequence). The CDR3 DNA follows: TGTGCCAGCAGCTTAATCCCCGCTAACTACGAGCAGTACTTC. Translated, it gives CASSLIPANYEQYF.

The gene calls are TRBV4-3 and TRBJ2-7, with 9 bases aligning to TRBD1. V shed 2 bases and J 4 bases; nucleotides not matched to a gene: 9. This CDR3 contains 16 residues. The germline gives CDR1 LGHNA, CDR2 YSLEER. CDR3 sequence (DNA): TGCGCCAGCAGCCAACGAACCGACAGGGGGAGGTACGAGCAGTACTTC. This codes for CASSQRTDRGRYEQYF.

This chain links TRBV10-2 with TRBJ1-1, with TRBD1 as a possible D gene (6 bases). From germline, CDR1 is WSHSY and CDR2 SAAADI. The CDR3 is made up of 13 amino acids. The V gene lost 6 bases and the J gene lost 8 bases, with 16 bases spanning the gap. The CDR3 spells CASRGGGHLEAFF. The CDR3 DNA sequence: TGCGCCAGCAGAGGGGGGGGACATCTAGAAGCTTTCTTT.

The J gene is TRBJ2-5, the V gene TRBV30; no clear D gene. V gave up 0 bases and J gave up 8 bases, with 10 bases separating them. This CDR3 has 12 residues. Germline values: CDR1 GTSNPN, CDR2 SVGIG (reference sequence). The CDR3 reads CAWSVARSTQYF. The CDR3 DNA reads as TGTGCCTGGAGTGTAGCGCGTTCCACCCAGTACTTC.

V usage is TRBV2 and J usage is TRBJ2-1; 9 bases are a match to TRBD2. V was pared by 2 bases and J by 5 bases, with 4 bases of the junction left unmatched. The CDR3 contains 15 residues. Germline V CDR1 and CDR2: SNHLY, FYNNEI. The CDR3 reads CASSEKLAGNNEQFF. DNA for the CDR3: TGTGCCAGCAGTGAAAAGCTAGCGGGGAACAATGAGCAGTTCTTC.

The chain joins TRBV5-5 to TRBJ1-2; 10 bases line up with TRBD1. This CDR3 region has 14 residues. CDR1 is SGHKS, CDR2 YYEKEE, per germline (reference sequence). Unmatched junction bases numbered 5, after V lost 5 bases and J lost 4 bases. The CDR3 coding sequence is TGTGCCAGCAGGCCCGGGACAGGGGCCTATGGCTACACCTTC. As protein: CASRPGTGAYGYTF. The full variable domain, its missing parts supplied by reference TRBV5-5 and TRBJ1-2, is DAGVTQSPTHLIKTRGQQVTLRCSPISGHKSVSWYQQVLGQGPQFIFQYYEKEERGRGNFPDRFSARQFPNYSSELNVNALLLGDSALYLCASRPGTGAYGYTFGSGTRLTVV.

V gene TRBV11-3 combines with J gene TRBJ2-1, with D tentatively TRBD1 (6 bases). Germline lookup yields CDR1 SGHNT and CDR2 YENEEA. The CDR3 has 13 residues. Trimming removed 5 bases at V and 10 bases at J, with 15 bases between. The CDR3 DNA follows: TGTGCCAGCAGCCGGGACATCCTGCAGGAGCAGTTCTTC. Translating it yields CASSRDILQEQFF.

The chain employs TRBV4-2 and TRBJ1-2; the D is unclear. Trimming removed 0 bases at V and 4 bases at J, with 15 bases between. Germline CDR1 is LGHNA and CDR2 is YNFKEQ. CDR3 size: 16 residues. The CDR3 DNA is TGTGCCAGCAGCCAAGAATATCATAGACGGAGCTATGGCTACACCTTC. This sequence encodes CASSQEYHRRSYGYTF.

CDR3 protein: CASSQTGDHNEQFF. Here the CDR3 DNA reads TGTGCCAGCTCACAAACAGGGGACCACAATGAGCAGTTCTTC. J is TRBJ2-1 and V is TRBV18; 7 bases line up with TRBD1. Germline assignment: CDR1 KGHSH and CDR2 LQKENI. This CDR3 region has 14 residues. The trim removed 4 bases at V and 5 bases at J, leaving 5 bases unmatched.

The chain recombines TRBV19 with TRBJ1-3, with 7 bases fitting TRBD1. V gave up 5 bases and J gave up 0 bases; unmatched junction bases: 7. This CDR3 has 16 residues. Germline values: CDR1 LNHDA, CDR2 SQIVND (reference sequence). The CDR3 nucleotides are TGTGCCAGTAGTCGACGGGACAGCCTCTCTGGAAACACCATATATTTT. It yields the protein CASSRRDSLSGNTIYF.

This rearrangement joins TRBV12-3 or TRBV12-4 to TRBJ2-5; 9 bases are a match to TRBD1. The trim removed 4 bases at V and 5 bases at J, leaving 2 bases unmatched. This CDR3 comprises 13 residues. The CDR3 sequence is CASSWTGVETQYF. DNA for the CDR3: TGTGCCAGCAGTTGGACAGGGGTCGAGACCCAGTACTTC.

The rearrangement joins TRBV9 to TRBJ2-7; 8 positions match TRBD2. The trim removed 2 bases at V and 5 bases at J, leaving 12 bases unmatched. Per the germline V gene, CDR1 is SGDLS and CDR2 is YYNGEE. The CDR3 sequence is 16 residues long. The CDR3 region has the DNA TGTGCCAGCAGCGTTCATTGGTCGGGGGGGGCCGACGAGCAGTACTTC. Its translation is CASSVHWSGGADEQYF. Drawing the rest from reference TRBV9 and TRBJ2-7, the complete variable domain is DSGVTQTPKHLITATGQRVTLRCSPRSGDLSVYWYQQSLDQGLQFLIQYYNGEERAKGNILERFSAQQFPDLHSELNLSSLELGDSALYFCASSVHWSGGADEQYFGPGTRLTVT.

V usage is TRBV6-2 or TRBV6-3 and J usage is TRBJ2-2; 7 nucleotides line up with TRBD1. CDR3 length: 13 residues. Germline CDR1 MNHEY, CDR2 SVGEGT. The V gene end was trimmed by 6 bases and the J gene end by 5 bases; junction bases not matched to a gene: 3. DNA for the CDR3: TGTGCCAGCAGCAAACAGGGGACCGGGGAGCTGTTTTTT. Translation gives CASSKQGTGELFF.

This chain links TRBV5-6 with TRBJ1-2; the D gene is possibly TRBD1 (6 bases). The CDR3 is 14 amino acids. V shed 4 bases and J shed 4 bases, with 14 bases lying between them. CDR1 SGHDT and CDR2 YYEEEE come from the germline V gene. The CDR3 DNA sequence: TGTGCCAGCAGCCCGCCTGTGGGGGCCTATGGCTACACCTTC. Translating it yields CASSPPVGAYGYTF.